A single sample gave rise to the 8 T cell receptor beta chains below, sequenced in a study of T cells after yellow fever vaccination (dated by TCRdb to about 2019). Receptor amplification or capture employed 5' RACE. TCRdb names Illumina HiSeq 2500 as the instrument used. Using fastp at Q25 and MiXCR, TCRdb reprocessed the public reads and kept productive beta chains. Rows merge per CDR3 protein into single entries with the most common DNA and genes. This sample lists roughly 240,000 distinct CDR3 sequences; more than 6.5% were detected once. About 1% of the sample comes from the top ten. The treatment or condition label, read with the paper, signifies: live attenuated yellow fever vaccine strain. The source material was CD4+ T cells sorted from PBMCs, sampled on the day of the yellow fever booster vaccination. These receptors were taken from a man aged 25-45 years who received the YFV17D yellow fever vaccine.

The chain uses TRBV6-5 and TRBJ2-1, with 11 bases that match TRBD2. V shed 7 bases and J 9 bases; nucleotides not matched to a gene: 17. Per the germline V gene, CDR1 is MNHEY and CDR2 is SVGAGI. CDR3 length equals 17 residues. The CDR3 coding sequence is TGTGCCAGCACCAATGGACTAGCGGGCGGGGGTCTTTCTGAGCAGTTCTTC. This sequence encodes CASTNGLAGGGLSEQFF.

In its sample, this clonotype was seen a few times. The gene calls are TRBV30 and TRBJ1-5; the D is unclear. The CDR3 spans 15 residues. Trimming shortened V by 2 bases and J by 4 bases, and 15 bases separated the two germline ends. CDR1 is GTSNPN, CDR2 SVGIG, per germline (reference sequence). Here the CDR3 reads CAWSSSYSPNQPQHF. The CDR3 DNA is TGTGCCTGGAGTAGTAGTTACAGTCCGAATCAGCCCCAGCATTTT.

The chain couples TRBV5-5 to TRBJ1-5; TRBD1 matches 7 bases. The germline CDR1 and CDR2 sequences are SGHKS and YYEKEE (reference sequence). The J segment lost 5 bases and the V segment lost 4 bases, leaving 6 bases of the junction unmatched. CDR3 length: 14 residues. The CDR3 reads CASSGQGGDQPQHF. The CDR3 DNA reads TGTGCCAGCAGCGGCCAGGGGGGAGATCAGCCCCAGCATTTT.

This clonotype was detected only a few times. The rearrangement joins TRBV12-3 or TRBV12-4 to TRBJ2-5; 7 bases are shared with TRBD1. The length of the CDR3 is 17 residues. After removal of 5 bases from V and 7 bases from J, the junction contained 19 bases not matched to a gene. The CDR3 DNA sequence: TGTGCCAGCAGTCCCCGATACAGCCGACAGGGAGCTGGGACCCAGTACTTC. This codes for CASSPRYSRQGAGTQYF.

This clonotype was detected many times. The chain joins TRBV3-1 to TRBJ1-2, with D possibly TRBD1 on 5 matching bases. The CDR3 length is 16 residues. With 4 bases removed from V and 3 bases from J, the gap between germline ends came to 18 bases. In germline, CDR1 is LGHDT, CDR2 YNNKEL (reference sequence). Here the CDR3 DNA reads TGTGCCAGCAGCCGCCCCTCGGGGTTAGGGGACTATGGCTACACCTTC. This sequence encodes CASSRPSGLGDYGYTF.

This clonotype has ten or more counts. The V and J genes are TRBV15 and TRBJ2-2; unclear D gene. V was cut by 0 bases and J by 6 bases, with 5 bases left in between. This CDR3 comprises 13 residues. CDR1 and CDR2 (germline): LNHNV, YYDKDF (reference sequence). CDR3 in DNA: TGTGCCACCAGCAGAGATTTGTCCGGGGAGCTGTTTTTT. Amino acid sequence: CATSRDLSGELFF.

The sample holds many counts of this clonotype. The V call is TRBV5-1, the J call TRBJ2-7; D is tentatively TRBD1 or TRBD2 (6 bases each). Germline V CDR1 and CDR2: SGHRS, YFSETQ. The CDR3 runs 16 residues. V was shortened by 4 bases and J by 0 bases, with 17 bases between the two germline ends. This CDR3 is CASSATGRRISYEQYF. CDR3 in DNA: TGCGCCAGCAGCGCTACAGGGAGGAGGATCTCCTACGAGCAGTACTTC.

V usage is TRBV6-2 or TRBV6-3 and J usage is TRBJ2-7; tentative D call: TRBD2 (6 bases). CDR3 length equals 14 residues. Germline V lookup: CDR1 MNHEY, CDR2 SVGEGT. V shed 6 bases and J shed 1 base, with 13 bases lying between them. The DNA for the CDR3 is TGTGCCAGCAGCCGGAGGGGAACATCCTACGAGCAGTACTTC. It yields the protein CASSRRGTSYEQYF.